Given below is one T cell receptor beta chain in context. This specimen comes from a study of blood T cell repertoires in COVID-19. On the study more broadly: Acute and convalescent COVID-19 samples came from the United States, Italy and Spain. PBMCs, B-cell-depleted T cells, or T cells provided the cDNA or gDNA that made up the material.

Germline V CDR1 and CDR2: WNHNN, SYGVQD (reference sequence). V gave up 9 bases and J gave up 0 bases; unmatched junction bases: 9. There are 17 residues in the CDR3. Sequenced by immunoSEQ multiplex PCR; TCRdb stores in-frame clones only, minus some. This sample has some 97,000 clones; more than 70% occur once, and the top ten carry 13%. The receptor was derived from a human donor in a cohort sampled during active COVID-19. This chain links TRBV10-1 with TRBJ2-3; the match to TRBD2 covers 13 bases. Sequencing was performed on peripheral blood. CDR3: CASLGLAGPTSTDTQYF. The CDR3 DNA follows: TGCGCCAGTTTGGGACTAGCGGGGCCAACTAGCACAGATACGCAGTATTTT.